A single count supports the clone carrying this T cell receptor beta chain. The data were obtained in a study of shared clonotypes between healthy human individuals. Germline values: CDR1 MNHEY, CDR2 SVGAGI. With 6 bases removed from V and 5 bases from J, the gap between germline ends came to 13 bases. The CDR3 runs to 13 residues. Profiling relied on immunoSEQ multiplex PCR, and the TCRdb table lists in-frame clones only, not all of them. The sample records under 200,000 clones, 85% to 95% being singletons. The donor population consisted of healthy HIV-negative adults with no recent acute infections or vaccinations.

The sequence derives from a woman in her 30s in good health. Input material: naive CD4+ T cells sorted from blood. The subset here: CD45RA+ positively selected. The V gene is TRBV6-5, the J gene TRBJ2-5; tentatively, D is TRBD1 (5 bases). DNA for the CDR3: TGTGCCAGCAGAGCCCAGGGTCGGGAGACCCAGTACTTC. Translated, it gives CASRAQGRETQYF.